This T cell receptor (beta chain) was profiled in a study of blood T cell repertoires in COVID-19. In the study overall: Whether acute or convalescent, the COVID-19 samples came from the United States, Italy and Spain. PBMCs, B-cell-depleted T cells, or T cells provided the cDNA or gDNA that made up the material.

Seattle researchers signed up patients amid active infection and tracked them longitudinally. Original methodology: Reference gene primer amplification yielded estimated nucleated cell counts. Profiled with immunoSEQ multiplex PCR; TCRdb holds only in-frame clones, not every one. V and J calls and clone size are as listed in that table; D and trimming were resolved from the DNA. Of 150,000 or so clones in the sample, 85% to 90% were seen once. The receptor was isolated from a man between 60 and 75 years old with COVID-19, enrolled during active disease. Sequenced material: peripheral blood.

The CDR3 sequence is CASSPGTGGSGNTIYF. The CDR3 bases are TGTGCCAGCTCACCCGGGACAGGTGGCTCTGGAAACACCATATATTTT. This chain connects TRBV18 to TRBJ1-3, with 8 nucleotides matching TRBD1. Germline CDR1 is KGHSH and CDR2 is LQKENI. The CDR3 extends over 16 amino acids. With V trimmed by 3 bases and J by 0 bases, 4 bases remained unmatched.